These T cell receptor beta chains were read from a single sample in a study of blood T cell repertoires in COVID-19. TCRdb keeps only in-frame clones here, not all; method: immunoSEQ multiplex PCR. The sample has about 71,000 clones; 83% are singletons. Specimen: peripheral blood. The source of these receptors is a man aged 25-45 years with COVID-19, enrolled during active disease. CDR3s include the opening cysteine and the closing phenylalanine or tryptophan. A D gene is named only where the DNA matches it firmly. Expanded clones are given a class, and other clones once, few, many or no size at all.

abundance: .
v_gene: TRBV3-1/TRBV3-2
j_gene: TRBJ1-1
d_gene: .
CDR3nt: TGTGCCAGCAGCCAAGATTTGGGGACACTACCCACTGAAGCTTTCTTT
CDR3aa: CASSQDLGTLPTEAFF

abundance: .
v_gene: TRBV10-1
j_gene: TRBJ2-1
d_gene: .
CDR3nt: TGCGCCAGTCCGGGACTTCGGGACAATGAGCAGTTCTTC
CDR3aa: CASPGLRDNEQFF

abundance: .
v_gene: TRBV5-1
j_gene: TRBJ2-7
d_gene: .
CDR3nt: TGCGCCAGCAGGGGACAAAGCTCCTACGAGCAGTACTTC
CDR3aa: CASRGQSSYEQYF

abundance: .
v_gene: TRBV6-6
j_gene: TRBJ1-4
d_gene: TRBD1
CDR3nt: TGTGCCAGCAGTCTGGACAGGGGGCGAGGTGAAAAACTGTTTTTT
CDR3aa: CASSLDRGRGEKLFF

abundance: .
v_gene: TRBV7-8
j_gene: TRBJ1-1
d_gene: .
CDR3nt: TGTGCCAGCAGCTTAAGCTCGACAGGTTCTGAAGCTTTCTTT
CDR3aa: CASSLSSTGSEAFF

abundance: .
v_gene: TRBV5-1
j_gene: TRBJ1-1
d_gene: .
CDR3nt: TGCGCCAGCAGTATTCCCCCGAGGGGGGAAGCTTTCTTT
CDR3aa: CASSIPPRGEAFF

abundance: few
v_gene: TRBV28
j_gene: TRBJ1-3
d_gene: TRBD1
CDR3nt: TGTGCCAGCAGACAGGGGAGAAGAAACACCATATATTTT
CDR3aa: CASRQGRRNTIYF

abundance: .
v_gene: TRBV24-1
j_gene: TRBJ2-1
d_gene: TRBD1
CDR3nt: TGTGCCACCAGTGATTTTAACCGGGACAGGGGAGACTACAATGAGCAGTTCTTC
CDR3aa: CATSDFNRDRGDYNEQFF

abundance: .
v_gene: TRBV24-1
j_gene: TRBJ2-1
d_gene: .
CDR3nt: TGTGCCACCAGTGATGCGGCGGAGCAGTTCTTC
CDR3aa: CATSDAAEQFF

abundance: .
v_gene: TRBV2
j_gene: TRBJ2-2
d_gene: .
CDR3nt: TGTGCCACCACAGCTACCGGGGAGCTGTTTTTT
CDR3aa: CATTATGELFF

abundance: .
v_gene: TRBV11-2
j_gene: TRBJ2-7
d_gene: .
CDR3nt: TGTGCCAGCAGCTTAGATCGCGTCTACGAGCAGTACTTC
CDR3aa: CASSLDRVYEQYF